This entry is about one TCR beta chain. This specimen belongs to a study of PD-L1 blockade in urothelial cancer. Study as a whole: Blood analyses occurred 3 weeks (second dose) and 6 weeks post treatment start.

Noted time point: peripheral blood 6 weeks after treatment start. The patients' disease, urothelial carcinoma, was locally advanced or metastatic. Between the trimmed V and J ends, which lost 8 bases and 12 bases, there was a span of 14 bases. This CDR3 has 11 residues. Germline values: CDR1 MNHEY, CDR2 SMNVEV (reference sequence). The table came from immunoSEQ multiplex PCR; TCRdb's copy has only in-frame clones and leaves some out. This repertoire shows around 80,000 clones, around 90% found once; its top ten account for over 0.7%. This chain connects TRBV27 to TRBJ2-1, with D tentatively TRBD2 (5 bases). The receptor was derived from a woman aged 80 or over with urothelial cancer. The input for sequencing was PBMCs, taken around atezolizumab (anti-PD-L1) treatment. This CDR3 reads CASGSGNRQFF. The CDR3 DNA follows: TGTGCCAGCGGGTCCGGGAACCGGCAGTTCTTC.